The next 16 T cell receptor beta chains were all read from a single sample in a study of T cells in Graves' hyperthyroidism and ophthalmopathy. The source material, RNA transcripts, was used to amplify TCR beta CDR3 regions. With the HTBI primer set, the TCR CDR3 went through a first round of RT-PCR. Via MiXCR, TCRdb re-called the multiplex PCR reads, giving one row per CDR3 protein. Of around 250,000 distinct CDR3 sequences in the sample, roughly 14% were seen once. Sequenced input: blood. The receptors come from a woman aged 40 to 50 with Graves' hyperthyroidism that later progressed to Graves' ophthalmopathy.

This clonotype showed up many times. CDR3 DNA: TGCGCCAGCAGCTTGGGTGCCCGGACGTACAATGAGCAGTTCTTC. Translating it yields CASSLGARTYNEQFF. The rearrangement uses TRBV5-1 and TRBJ2-1, with D unclear. CDR1 SGHRS and CDR2 YFSETQ come from the germline V gene. Trimming stripped 0 bases from V and 4 bases from J, with 11 bases between. This CDR3 region has 15 residues.

This clonotype was seen many times. The chain joins TRBV5-1 to TRBJ2-3; 10 positions match TRBD2. This CDR3 comprises 16 residues. Trimming at V came to 3 bases and at J to 3 bases, leaving 7 bases not matched to a gene. The germline V gene encodes CDR1 SGHRS and CDR2 YFSETQ. The DNA of the CDR3 is TGCGCCAGCAGCTCACCGGGACTAGCGTTTACAGATACGCAGTATTTT. This translates into CASSSPGLAFTDTQYF.

This clonotype occurred many times. The chain combines TRBV11-2 with TRBJ1-1, with D possibly matching TRBD1 (6 bases). Germline V gives CDR1 SGHAT, CDR2 FQNNGV. The CDR3 has 15 residues. The germline V and J ends were trimmed by 5 bases and 0 bases, with 13 bases remaining between them. As DNA, the CDR3 is TGTGCCAGCAGCAATTTTGGGGGCATGAACACTGAAGCTTTCTTT. It translates to CASSNFGGMNTEAFF.

This clonotype has only one observation. A much larger clone lies one base from this, so it may be a read error. The gene calls are TRBV6-2 or TRBV6-3 and TRBJ2-2; 7 bases map to TRBD1. Germline CDR1 MNHEY, CDR2 SVGEGT. CDR3 length equals 17 residues. J lost 0 bases, V lost 5 bases, and 9 bases had no gene match. The CDR3 sequence is CASSTDREIANTGELFF. The CDR3 bases are TGTGCCAGCAGTACAGACAGGGAGATTGCGAACACCGGGGAGCTGTTTTTT.

On this clonotype: A read error may be the cause here, since a much bigger clone is one base away. Lacking the conserved final phenylalanine or tryptophan, this CDR3 likely reflects a read error. The V call is TRBV20-1, the J call TRBJ2-1; D gene uncertain. The CDR3 contains 17 residues. V lost 6 bases and J 0 bases, leaving 21 bases between the germline ends. Germline V gives CDR1 DFQATT, CDR2 SNEGSKA (reference sequence). CDR3 sequence (DNA): TGCAGTGCAGCAGGAGACAACCCCCTTTCCTCCTACAATGAGCAGTTCTAC. It yields the protein CSAAGDNPLSSYNEQFY.

On this clonotype: A much more abundant neighbour one base away suggests this may be a read error. The genes are TRBV27 and TRBJ2-1, with 9 bases lining up with TRBD2. In germline, CDR1 is MNHEY, CDR2 SMNVEV (reference sequence). The CDR3 consists of 14 residues. The junction had 15 bases not matched to a gene; V was cut back by 10 bases and J by 11 bases. The CDR3 DNA sequence: TGTGCCACCTCATTGGCGGGAGGGCCAAATAAGCAGTTCTTC. Protein: CATSLAGGPNKQFF.

This clonotype has ten or more counts. The V call is TRBV11-2, the J call TRBJ2-1; 8 bases are shared with TRBD2. Trimming took 1 base from V and 5 from J; bases not matched to a gene: 1. Germline V gene data show CDR1 as SGHAT and CDR2 as FQNNGV. CDR3 size: 14 residues. The CDR3 sequence: CASSLAGGHNEQFF. The CDR3 nucleotides read TGTGCCAGCAGCTTAGCGGGAGGGCACAATGAGCAGTTCTTC. Together with reference TRBV11-2 and TRBJ2-1, the CDR3 gives the full variable domain: EAGVAQSPRYKIIEKRQSVAFWCNPISGHATLYWYQQILGQGPKLLIQFQNNGVVDDSQLPKDRFSAERLKGVDSTLKIQPAKLEDSAVYLCASSLAGGHNEQFFGPGTRLTVL.

This chain joins TRBV6-1 and TRBJ2-2, with 7 bases lining up with TRBD2. The CDR3 has 15 amino acids. CDR1 is MNHNS and CDR2 is SASEGT in the germline V gene. Trimming removed 3 bases from V and 4 bases from J; junction bases left unmatched: 5. The CDR3 reads CASSDSWEGTGELFF. For the CDR3, the DNA is TGTGCCAGCAGTGACTCTTGGGAGGGCACCGGGGAGCTGTTTTTT.

The rearrangement uses TRBV5-4 and TRBJ1-1, with 8 bases matching TRBD1. The CDR3 extends over 14 amino acids. V was clipped by 0 bases and J by 7 bases; unmatched bases: 5. Germline CDR1 SGHNT, CDR2 YYREEE (reference sequence). CDR3 amino acids: CASSLALGQGEAFF. CDR3 in DNA: TGTGCCAGCAGCTTGGCTCTTGGACAGGGTGAAGCTTTCTTT. The complete variable domain, with remaining parts taken from reference TRBV5-4 and TRBJ1-1, reads ETGVTQSPTHLIKTRGQQVTLRCSSQSGHNTVSWYQQALGQGPQFIFQYYREEENGRGNFPPRFSGLQFPNYSSELNVNALELDDSALYLCASSLALGQGEAFFGQGTRLTVV.

On this clonotype: A much larger clone lies a single base off, so this may be a read error. The chain combines TRBV6-2 or TRBV6-3 with TRBJ2-2; D gene uncertain. V was shortened by 5 bases and J by 14 bases, with 18 bases between the two germline ends. CDR3 length: 13 residues. The germline V gene has CDR1 MNHEY and CDR2 SVGEGT. This chain's CDR3 is CASSDLEPGGLFF. The CDR3 DNA reads TGTGCCAGCAGTGACCTCGAACCCGGTGGACTGTTTTTT.

This clonotype was picked up many times. The chain employs TRBV30 and TRBJ2-3, with D unresolved. This CDR3 has 13 residues. Trimming removed 1 base at V and 9 bases at J, with 14 bases between. The germline CDR1 and CDR2 sequences are GTSNPN and SVGIG (reference sequence). CDR3 residues: CAWSGATATTQYF. The CDR3 nucleotides are TGTGCCTGGAGTGGAGCGACTGCAACAACGCAGTATTTT.

The sample holds many counts of this clonotype. The chain combines TRBV28 with TRBJ2-1, with D unclear. The length of the CDR3 is 16 residues. The V end was cut by 6 bases, the J end by 1 base, with 16 bases between. The germline gives CDR1 MDHEN, CDR2 SYDVKM. As DNA, the CDR3 is TGTGCCAGCAGCAAATTAGGCCCCAGTTCCTACAATGAGCAGTTCTTC. Protein: CASSKLGPSSYNEQFF.

A remark on this clonotype: With a much larger clone just one base away, this may be a read error. The chain employs TRBV18 and TRBJ1-1, with a weak D call TRBD1 (5 bases). The V end was cut by 2 bases, the J end by 7 bases, with 14 bases between. The CDR3 runs to 14 residues. Germline V lookup: CDR1 KGHSH, CDR2 LQKENI. CDR3 sequence reads: CASSPSDSVGEAFF. The CDR3 nucleotides read TGTGCCAGCTCACCATCCGACAGCGTTGGTGAAGCTTTCTTT. Based on the CDR3 plus reference TRBV18 and TRBJ1-1, the full variable domain is NAGVMQNPRHLVRRRGQEARLRCSPMKGHSHVYWYRQLPEEGLKFMVYLQKENIIDESGMPKERFSAEFPKEGPSILRIQQVVRGDSAAYFCASSPSDSVGEAFFGQGTRLTVV.

This clonotype was seen ten or more times. The chain is built from TRBV14 and TRBJ2-2; 9 bases align to TRBD1. Per germline, CDR1 SGHDN and CDR2 FVKESK. This CDR3 comprises 17 residues. V shed 4 bases and J 6 bases; nucleotides not matched to a gene: 12. In nucleotides, the CDR3 is TGTGCCAGCAGCCCATTCGGACAGGGGAGGTTCGCCGGGGAGCTGTTTTTT. Encoded protein: CASSPFGQGRFAGELFF.

This clonotype occurred many times. The chain carries TRBV4-2 and TRBJ2-7; maybe TRBD2 (6 bases). Looked up from germline, CDR1 is LGHNA and CDR2 is YNFKEQ. The CDR3 spans 15 residues. Trimming removed 2 bases at V and 0 bases at J, with 11 bases between. The CDR3 loop reads CASSQLLASSYEQYF. The CDR3 DNA is TGTGCCAGCAGCCAACTCCTAGCGAGCTCCTACGAGCAGTACTTC.

This chain uses TRBV6-1 with TRBJ1-2; a weak D match, TRBD1 (5 bases). Deletions cut 4 bases from V and 2 bases from J, with 11 bases between. CDR3 length equals 14 residues. Germline V CDR1 and CDR2: MNHNS, SASEGT. The CDR3 DNA sequence: TGTGCCAGCAGTGCGGGACGGGCAAACTATGGCTACACCTTC. The encoded protein is CASSAGRANYGYTF.